This T cell receptor (beta chain) came from a study of T cell repertoires in cytomegalovirus infection. Overall study context: Public TCR beta signatures indicated both CMV infection and matching HLA type. Study-wide points: Individuals carrying CMV plus the relevant HLA were identified by cumulative frequency of public TCR beta families. In two of eight donors, the top clonotype was HLA-C-restricted CMV-specific.

TCRdb reanalysed the reads using MiXCR and keeps one entry per CDR3 protein. The table records about 260,000 distinct CDR3 sequences, 9.1% of them present only once. The CDR3 covers 14 residues. With 1 base clipped from V and 6 bases from J, the junction kept 3 bases outside the gene matches. Germline V gene sequence: CDR1 SEHNR, CDR2 FQNEAQ (reference sequence). There are many counts of this clonotype. The antigen is undetermined. This TCR came from a human donor in good health (CMV status not recorded). Some clones in this sample may be carry-over from other donors' samples. Sequencing was carried out using PBMCs. The V call is TRBV7-9, the J call TRBJ1-2; TRBD1 agrees at 9 bases. The CDR3 DNA reads TGTGCCAGCAGCTTAGGCCGGGACAGGGATGGCTACACCTTC. The encoded protein is CASSLGRDRDGYTF.